Each of the 29 T cell receptor beta chains below was sequenced from the same sample in a study of Ad26.COV2.S vaccination and SARS-CoV-2 variants. The protocol was immunoSEQ multiplex PCR, while the TCRdb copy is restricted to in-frame clones and leaves out a portion. Among around 300,000 clones listed, approximately 86% were seen once. As for treatment: 15 to 20 received Ad26.COV2.S at low or high dose, single or two shots; 5 received placebo; per-sample allocation not given. Specimen acquisition occurred on day 63 following the initial vaccine or placebo injection. Sequencing was performed on peripheral blood, taken in a trial of Ad26.COV2.S vaccine versus placebo. The receptors originated from a person aged 18-65 years who received the Ad26.COV2.S COVID-19 vaccine or a placebo.

This chain connects TRBV13 to TRBJ1-2; possible D gene TRBD1, 5 bases. This CDR3 is built from 16 residues. V was clipped by 4 bases and J by 5 bases, with 20 bases between them. Germline V lookup: CDR1 PRHDT, CDR2 FYEKMQ (reference sequence). CDR3 sequence: CASSSPRGRVGYGYTF. The CDR3 DNA reads TGTGCCAGCAGCTCCCCACGCGGCAGGGTGGGGTATGGCTACACCTTC.

V gene TRBV18 combines with J gene TRBJ1-2, with D possibly matching TRBD1 (6 bases). The germline CDR1 and CDR2 sequences are KGHSH and LQKENI. Trimming stripped 6 bases from V and 4 bases from J, with 18 bases between. The CDR3 is made up of 15 amino acids. The DNA of the CDR3 is TGTGCCAGCTCGCCGACAGGCCCGGGTGGCTATGGCTACACCTTC. Protein: CASSPTGPGGYGYTF.

J is TRBJ1-2 and V is TRBV28; possible D gene TRBD1, 6 bases. The V gene's germline CDR1 is MDHEN and CDR2 SYDVKM. Trimming removed 5 bases from V and 4 bases from J, with 20 bases in between. CDR3 length equals 16 residues. DNA for the CDR3: TGTGCCAGCAGTCGTAGTCGGGGACAAGGAGTCTATGGCTACACCTTC. This codes for CASSRSRGQGVYGYTF.

The rearrangement joins TRBV7-3 to TRBJ2-2, with 16 bases lining up with TRBD2. The V gene end was trimmed by 5 bases and the J gene end by 2 bases; junction bases not matched to a gene: 5. CDR1 is SGHTA and CDR2 is FQGTGA in the germline V gene. The CDR3 runs 18 residues. The chain's CDR3 is CASSPGLAGGLNTGELFF. In DNA, the CDR3 is TGTGCCAGCAGCCCGGGACTAGCGGGAGGGTTAAACACCGGGGAGCTGTTTTTT.

This chain joins TRBV18 and TRBJ2-7; D is perhaps TRBD1 or TRBD2 (5 bases each). Looked up from germline, CDR1 is KGHSH and CDR2 is LQKENI. The CDR3 loop spans 15 amino acids. Between the trimmed V and J ends, which lost 3 bases and 6 bases, there was a span of 18 bases. The DNA for the CDR3 is TGTGCCAGCTCACCGCAGGGAGCTCGGCCTTCCGAGCAGTACTTC. This gives the protein CASSPQGARPSEQYF.

This clone was found once. The chain carries TRBV5-6 and TRBJ1-1; a possible D gene is TRBD1 (6 bases). The length of the CDR3 is 15 residues. Germline CDR1 and CDR2: SGHDT and YYEEEE. Trimming left V 3 bases short and J 1 base short, with 13 bases between. The CDR3: CASSWGGTQNTEAFF. The CDR3 DNA is TGTGCCAGCAGCTGGGGAGGGACACAGAACACTGAAGCTTTCTTT.

The V and J genes are TRBV5-6 and TRBJ1-1, with no clear D. The CDR3 is 13 amino acids. Germline values: CDR1 SGHDT, CDR2 YYEEEE. Trimming took off 5 bases at V and 4 bases at J, with 12 bases between the two ends. CDR3 nucleotides: TGTGCCAGCAGGTCTTGGGGAGGCACTGAAGCTTTCTTT. This codes for CASRSWGGTEAFF.

This clone was seen only once. The chain uses TRBV7-8 and TRBJ1-1; TRBD1 might be the D (5 bases). Germline V gene lookup returns CDR1 SGHVS and CDR2 FQNEAQ. The CDR3 covers 14 residues. V was cut by 1 base and J by 2 bases, with 8 bases left in between. The CDR3 coding sequence is TGTGCCAGCAGCTTAGATAGGGGCAACACTGAAGCTTTCTTT. Protein product: CASSLDRGNTEAFF.

This clone was observed once. The chain couples TRBV30 to TRBJ1-4; D may be TRBD1 (5 bases). Germline V gene lookup returns CDR1 GTSNPN and CDR2 SVGIG (reference sequence). V lost 2 bases and J lost 14, with 18 bases in between. CDR3 size: 13 residues. CDR3 sequence reads: CAWSRDRRFSLFF. CDR3 coding DNA: TGTGCCTGGAGTAGGGACCGCCGGTTCAGTCTGTTTTTT.

The chain couples TRBV5-1 to TRBJ2-5; either TRBD1 or TRBD2 may fit D (8 bases each). The V end was cut by 5 bases, the J end by 0 bases, with 26 bases between. This CDR3 is built from 19 residues. Germline CDR1 reads SGHRS; CDR2 reads YFSETQ. The CDR3 protein is CASRSGTGRLAGYQETQYF. The CDR3 DNA is TGCGCCAGCAGAAGTGGGACAGGTCGTTTAGCGGGGTACCAAGAGACCCAGTACTTC.

The genes are TRBV21-1 and TRBJ1-4. TRBV21-1 is a pseudogene. This CDR3 is built from 19 residues. This CDR3 reads CASSKIGKGAVATNEKLFF. The DNA of the CDR3 is TGTGCCAGCAGCAAAATAGGGAAGGGCGCCGTTGCAACTAATGAAAAACTGTTTTTT.

The V and J genes are TRBV21-1 and TRBJ2-3; TRBD2 is the table's D call, not checked against the DNA. TRBV21-1 corresponds to a pseudogene. CDR3 length: 19 residues. The CDR3 loop is CASSKEEGTSGGAVDTQYF. In DNA form, the CDR3 reads TGTGCCAGCAGCAAAGAGGAGGGGACTAGCGGGGGGGCAGTAGATACGCAGTATTTT.

This chain links TRBV5-4 with TRBJ2-3, with D perhaps TRBD2 (6 bases). CDR1 and CDR2 (germline): SGHNT, YYREEE (reference sequence). This CDR3 spans 17 amino acids. V was cut by 3 bases and J by 5 bases, with 22 bases left in between. CDR3 protein: CASSSGGAAGEVDTQYF. The CDR3 DNA sequence: TGTGCCAGCAGCTCCGGGGGTGCGGCAGGAGAGGTAGATACGCAGTATTTT.

Only one count was recorded for this clone. The chain carries TRBV4-1 and TRBJ1-4; D ambiguous. This CDR3 spans 15 amino acids. V dropped 2 bases and J dropped 1 base, with 8 bases sitting between them. Per the germline V gene, CDR1 is MGHRA and CDR2 is YSYEKL. CDR3 DNA sequence: TGCGCCAGCAGCCAACCAGGCAGAACTAATGAAAAACTGTTTTTT. Its translation is CASSQPGRTNEKLFF.

The chain uses TRBV19 and TRBJ2-7; unclear D gene. Per the germline V gene, CDR1 is LNHDA and CDR2 is SQIVND (reference sequence). V was cut by 5 bases and J by 2 bases, with 10 bases left in between. This CDR3 region has 13 residues. The DNA of the CDR3 is TGTGCCAGTAGTGACACATTAGCCTACGAGCAGTACTTC. It translates to CASSDTLAYEQYF.

This chain connects TRBV5-1 to TRBJ1-2; TRBD1 might be the D (6 bases). Germline V gene sequence: CDR1 SGHRS, CDR2 YFSETQ. CDR3 length: 12 amino acids. V was trimmed by 7 bases and J by 2 bases, leaving 9 bases between them. The CDR3 coding sequence is TGCGCCAGCTCAGGGGAGAACTATGGCTACACCTTC. Translated, it gives CASSGENYGYTF. Full variable domain (missing parts from reference TRBV5-1 and TRBJ1-2): KAGVTQTPRYLIKTRGQQVTLSCSPISGHRSVSWYQQTPGQGLQFLFEYFSETQRNKGNFPGRFSGRQFSNSRSEMNVSTLELGDSALYLCASSGENYGYTFGSGTRLTVV.

Comments on this clone: Different DNA sequences within this sample yield the same CDR3. The chain carries TRBV5-1 and TRBJ1-4; D may be TRBD1 (5 bases). This CDR3 spans 15 amino acids. V was cut by 0 bases and J by 5 bases, with 11 bases left in between. Germline values: CDR1 SGHRS, CDR2 YFSETQ. This chain's CDR3 is CASSLAVGGNEKLFF. DNA of the CDR3: TGCGCCAGCAGCTTGGCCGTCGGGGGAAATGAAAAACTGTTTTTT. Looking up the rest from reference TRBV5-1 and TRBJ1-4 gives the full variable domain: KAGVTQTPRYLIKTRGQQVTLSCSPISGHRSVSWYQQTPGQGLQFLFEYFSETQRNKGNFPGRFSGRQFSNSRSEMNVSTLELGDSALYLCASSLAVGGNEKLFFGSGTQLSVL.

The chain joins TRBV12-3 or TRBV12-4 to TRBJ1-2; D unclear. Trimming stripped 5 bases from V and 5 bases from J, with 12 bases between. The CDR3 contains 13 residues. The CDR3 bases are TGTGCCAGCAGTCCCCCCGGCGTGTATGGCTACACCTTC. This gives the protein CASSPPGVYGYTF.

This rearrangement joins TRBV28 to TRBJ2-7, with TRBD1 as a possible D gene (7 bases). Germline lookup yields CDR1 MDHEN and CDR2 SYDVKM. The V end lost 5 bases, the J end lost 9 bases, and 17 bases lay between the germline ends. The CDR3 length is 13 residues. The CDR3 is CASSTGEALGQYF. The CDR3 nucleotides read TGTGCCAGCAGTACAGGGGAGGCTCTTGGGCAGTACTTC.

The J gene is TRBJ1-1, the V gene TRBV6-2 or TRBV6-3; 7 bases map to TRBD1. Germline trimming cut 0 bases from V and 4 bases from J; bases unmatched to any gene: 11. The CDR3 totals 17 residues. The germline V gene encodes CDR1 MNHEY and CDR2 SVGEGT. CDR3 sequence reads: CASSYSYGQGGRTEAFF. The CDR3 DNA follows: TGTGCCAGCAGTTACTCTTACGGGCAGGGGGGACGCACTGAAGCTTTCTTT.

This clone was picked up a small number of times. The chain carries TRBV28 and TRBJ1-2, with 7 bases identical to TRBD1. This CDR3 spans 13 amino acids. V was clipped by 10 bases and J by 8 bases; unmatched bases: 13. Germline CDR1 MDHEN, CDR2 SYDVKM. As DNA, the CDR3 is TGTGCCACCACCGACAGGGTCGACTCGGGCTACACCTTC. Translated: CATTDRVDSGYTF.

The rearrangement joins TRBV5-1 to TRBJ2-2, with unresolved D. CDR1 is SGHRS and CDR2 is YFSETQ in the germline V gene. The CDR3 is 13 amino acids. The germline V and J ends were trimmed by 4 bases and 11 bases, with 15 bases remaining between them. The CDR3 is CASSHGSSGELFF. CDR3 DNA: TGCGCCAGCAGCCACGGGTCCTCGGGCGAGCTGTTTTTT. The full variable domain, completed using reference TRBV5-1 and TRBJ2-2, is KAGVTQTPRYLIKTRGQQVTLSCSPISGHRSVSWYQQTPGQGLQFLFEYFSETQRNKGNFPGRFSGRQFSNSRSEMNVSTLELGDSALYLCASSHGSSGELFFGEGSRLTVL.

The V gene is TRBV7-2, the J gene TRBJ1-2; no definite D call. V was pared by 0 bases and J by 5 bases, with 7 bases between. The CDR3 has 13 amino acids. Germline loops: CDR1 SGHTA, CDR2 FQGNSA. CDR3 nucleotides: TGTGCCAGCAGCTTAGCGCGAGGGTATGGCTACACCTTC. The encoded protein is CASSLARGYGYTF.

The CDR3 is CASSFNGDSPYEQYF. CDR3 sequence (DNA): TGTGCCAGCAGCTTCAACGGGGACAGTCCCTACGAGCAGTACTTC. The gene calls are TRBV7-8 and TRBJ2-7, with 7 positions matching TRBD1. With 3 bases clipped from V and 2 bases from J, the junction kept 7 bases outside the gene matches. The length of the CDR3 is 15 residues. The V gene's germline CDR1 is SGHVS and CDR2 FQNEAQ.

This rearrangement joins TRBV7-2 to TRBJ1-1; tentative D call: TRBD1 (6 bases). This CDR3 is 14 amino acids long. V was cut by 1 base and J by 4 bases, with 10 bases left in between. Germline-derived CDR1 and CDR2 are SGHTA and FQGNSA. CDR3 region: CASSLVGAGTEAFF. The CDR3 nucleotides are TGTGCCAGCAGCTTAGTGGGGGCGGGCACTGAAGCTTTCTTT.

The chain carries TRBV7-9 and TRBJ2-2; possibly TRBD2 for D (6 bases). Germline V gives CDR1 SEHNR, CDR2 FQNEAQ (reference sequence). V dropped 4 bases and J dropped 4 bases, with 7 bases sitting between them. The CDR3 totals 13 residues. CDR3 region: CASSSSATGELFF. The CDR3 region has the DNA TGTGCCAGCAGCTCTAGCGCCACCGGGGAGCTGTTTTTT.

The chain uses TRBV14 and TRBJ2-5; the D gene is possibly TRBD2 (6 bases). The germline CDR1 and CDR2 sequences are SGHDN and FVKESK. V was trimmed by 1 base and J by 4 bases, leaving 16 bases between them. The CDR3 has 16 amino acids. The CDR3 protein is CASSQGFGGAGETQYF. The CDR3 nucleotides are TGTGCCAGCAGCCAAGGATTCGGGGGAGCGGGAGAGACCCAGTACTTC.

The rearrangement joins TRBV3-1 (or the pseudogene TRBV3-2) to TRBJ2-3, with D unclear. This CDR3 has 12 residues. V lost 5 bases and J lost 4, with 7 bases in between. Germline loops: CDR1 LGHDT, CDR2 YNNKEL (reference sequence). DNA of the CDR3: TGTGCCAGCAGCACCAGGCCAGATACGCAGTATTTT. Its translation: CASSTRPDTQYF.

A single count supports this clone. The J gene is TRBJ1-2, the V gene TRBV3-1 (or the pseudogene TRBV3-2); the match to TRBD1 covers 8 bases. V shed 4 bases, J shed 6 bases, and the junction held 4 bases outside the gene matches. CDR1 and CDR2 (germline): LGHDT, YNNKEL (reference sequence). The CDR3 spans 13 residues. CDR3 sequence: CASSPLTGDGYTF. CDR3 nucleotide sequence: TGTGCCAGCAGCCCGTTGACAGGGGATGGCTACACCTTC.